These T cell receptor beta chains were read from a single sample in a study of blood T cell repertoires in COVID-19. Sequencing was performed with immunoSEQ multiplex PCR; in TCRdb, only in-frame clones are kept and a portion is missing. The sample lists 75,000 to 100,000 clones; about 83% were seen once. Sequencing used peripheral blood. The source is a woman older than 75 with acute or convalescent COVID-19. The CDR3 runs from the conserved cysteine through the conserved F or W.

>TRBV19|16|TRBJ1-5
CASSIDRGEGVRPQHF
>TRBV10-3|14|TRBJ2-7
CAIRRTGTDYEQYF
>TRBV5-4|14|TRBJ2-5
CASSLVGQGETQYF
>TRBV12-3/TRBV12-4|12|TRBJ1-1
CASSLPGTEAFF
>TRBV18|14|TRBJ1-2
CASSLQDTLYGYTF
>TRBV11-3|14|TRBJ2-1
CASSLGSHGNEQFF
>TRBV10-3|13|TRBJ1-2
CAISERTGYGYTF
>TRBV11-2|16|TRBJ2-2
CASAPPGAGGTGELFF
>TRBV5-1|15|TRBJ2-5
CASSSTGTGEETQYF
>TRBV18|13|TRBJ1-3
CASSGDRTDTIYF
>TRBV5-1|13|TRBJ2-3
CASSLGQGNTQYF
>TRBV6-5|15|TRBJ1-3
CASSPWTGYGNTIYF
>TRBV4-2|16|TRBJ1-4
CASSQEGTGGGEKLFF
>TRBV28|14|TRBJ1-3
CASRGRLSGNTIYF
>TRBV9|15|TRBJ2-1
CASSELAGAYNEQFF
>TRBV6-5|15|TRBJ1-5
CASSSGQGESQPQHF
>TRBV10-3|15|TRBJ2-7
CAISEQASGSYEQYF
>TRBV5-5|14|TRBJ2-3
CASSLQGARDTQYF
>TRBV7-8|16|TRBJ2-3
CASSPSPSGSTDTQYF
>TRBV5-1|15|TRBJ1-5
CASSFNGGGNQPQHF
>TRBV27|12|TRBJ2-1
CASSLSYNEQFF
>TRBV7-2|14|TRBJ2-4
CASSRRGPGNIQYF
>TRBV18|16|TRBJ1-1
CASSPRGQGEGTEAFF
>TRBV7-2|15|TRBJ2-7
CASSLQGGGNYEQYF
>TRBV29-1|11|TRBJ1-1
CSVMGETEAFF
>TRBV10-1|14|TRBJ2-1
CASSSSATYNEQFF
>TRBV12-3/TRBV12-4|13|TRBJ2-5
CASRWGQLETQYF
>TRBV6-5|14|TRBJ2-2
CASSPSGGTGELFF